Reported below is one T cell receptor (beta chain). Its antigen is unknown. As for treatment: 15 to 20 received Ad26.COV2.S at low or high dose, single or two shots; 5 received placebo; per-sample allocation not given. Repertoires come from day 63 after the first vaccine or placebo injection. The individual, an adult aged 18-55 years, was a donor in Boston. This sample is drawn from a study of Ad26.COV2.S vaccination and SARS-CoV-2 variants. Study-level points and caveats: Placebo recipients and vaccine recipients were similar in non-spike TCR breadth. Assessments of TCR breadth and depth may have underestimated the total T cell responses.

Germline CDR1 reads SGHRS; CDR2 reads YFSETQ. The CDR3 contains 12 residues. V gave up 0 bases and J gave up 7 bases; unmatched junction bases: 0. Measured with immunoSEQ multiplex PCR; TCRdb has only the in-frame clones, and not every one. The sample records more than 300,000 clones, about 86% being singletons. The origin of this receptor is a person aged 18 to 59 who received the Ad26.COV2.S COVID-19 vaccine or a placebo. The chain combines TRBV5-1 with TRBJ1-2; 7 nucleotides align to TRBD1. The sample here was peripheral blood, taken in a trial of Ad26.COV2.S vaccine versus placebo. CDR3 protein: CASSLDRGGYTF. As DNA, the CDR3 is TGCGCCAGCAGCTTGGACAGGGGTGGCTACACCTTC.